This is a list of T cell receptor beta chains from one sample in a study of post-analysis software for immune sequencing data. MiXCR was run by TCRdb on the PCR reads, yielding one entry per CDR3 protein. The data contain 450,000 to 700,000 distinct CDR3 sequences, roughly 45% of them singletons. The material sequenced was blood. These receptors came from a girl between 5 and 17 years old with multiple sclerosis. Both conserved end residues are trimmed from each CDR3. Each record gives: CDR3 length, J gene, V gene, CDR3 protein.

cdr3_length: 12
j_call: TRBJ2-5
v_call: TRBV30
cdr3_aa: AWSGRRGVETQY

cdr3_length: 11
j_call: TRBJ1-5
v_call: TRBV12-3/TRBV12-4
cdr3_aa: ASTPGPPRPQH

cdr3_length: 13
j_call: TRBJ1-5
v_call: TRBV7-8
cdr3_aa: ASSPPGRGNQPQH

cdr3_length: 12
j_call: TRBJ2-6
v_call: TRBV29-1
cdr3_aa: SAQTGTGANVLT

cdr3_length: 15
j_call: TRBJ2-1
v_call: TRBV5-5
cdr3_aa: ASSGRVKRGFLNEQF

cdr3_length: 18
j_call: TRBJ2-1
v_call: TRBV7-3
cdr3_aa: ASSLKPRLAAGVTGNEQF

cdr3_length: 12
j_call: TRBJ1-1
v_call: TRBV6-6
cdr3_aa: ASSTAAGNTEAF

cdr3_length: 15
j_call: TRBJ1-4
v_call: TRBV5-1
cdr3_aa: ASSLAGTRATNEKLF

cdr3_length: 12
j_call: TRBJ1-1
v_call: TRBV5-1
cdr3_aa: ASSVDMRNTEAF

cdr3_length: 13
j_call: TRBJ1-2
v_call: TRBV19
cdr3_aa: ASSIDQGIRYGYT

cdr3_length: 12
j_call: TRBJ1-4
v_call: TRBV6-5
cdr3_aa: ASSYQDQREKLF

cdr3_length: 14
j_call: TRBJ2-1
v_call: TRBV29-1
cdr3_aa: SVEDQASGALDEQF

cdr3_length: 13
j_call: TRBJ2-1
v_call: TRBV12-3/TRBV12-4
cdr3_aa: ASRLSSGRSDEQF

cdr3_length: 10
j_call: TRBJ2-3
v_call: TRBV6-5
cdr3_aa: ASSYSMGPRY

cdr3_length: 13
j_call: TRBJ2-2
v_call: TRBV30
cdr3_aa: AWMSGGAHTGELF

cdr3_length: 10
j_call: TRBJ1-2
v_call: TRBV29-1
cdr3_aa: SVGWGAFGYT

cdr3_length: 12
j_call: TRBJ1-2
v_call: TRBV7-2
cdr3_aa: ASSLNRQGYGYT

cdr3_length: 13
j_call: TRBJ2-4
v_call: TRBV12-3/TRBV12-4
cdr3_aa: ASSPGQGRENIQY

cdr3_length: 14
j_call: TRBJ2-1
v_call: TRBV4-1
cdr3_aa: ASSQERGSSYNEQF

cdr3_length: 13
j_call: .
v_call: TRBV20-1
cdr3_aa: SASNTGGPNNEQY

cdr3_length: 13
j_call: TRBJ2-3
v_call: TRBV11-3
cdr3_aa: ASSPRRDLTDTQY

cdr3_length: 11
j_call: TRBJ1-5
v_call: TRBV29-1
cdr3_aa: SASRDMNQPQH

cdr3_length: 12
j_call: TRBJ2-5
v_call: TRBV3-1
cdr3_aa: ASSLGQRVVEQY